A selection of T cell receptor beta chains follows, all from one sample in a study of primary melanoma T cells and metastatic recurrence. Data came from immunoSEQ multiplex PCR; TCRdb stores just in-frame clones and leaves some out. Of about 210 clones in the sample, 65% to 90% are singletons; the top ten hold 17%. Sequencing input: melanoma tumor tissue. Receptor source: a human donor with melanoma. The CDR3 runs from the conserved cysteine through the conserved F or W.

v_call	j_call	cdr3_aa
TRBV6-8	TRBJ2-6	CASSYRPVSAANVLTF
TRBV11-3	TRBJ2-7	CASSSVRDRTYEQYF
TRBV11-3	TRBJ1-1	CASSLFGQGGNTEAFF
TRBV11-3	TRBJ2-1	CASSSPGTGDLYNEQFF
TRBV19	TRBJ1-5	CASRRGQPHQPQHF
TRBV11-3	TRBJ1-1	CASSLGRGLNTEAFF
TRBV11-3	TRBJ1-1	CASSPAAGPSEAFF
TRBV6-8	TRBJ1-1	CASSYGTAEAFF
TRBV10-3	TRBJ1-5	CAISEGAWQPQHF
TRBV11-3	TRBJ1-5	CASSLVGTSNQPQHF
TRBV11-3	TRBJ1-3	CASSSDRVRGNTIYF
TRBV19	TRBJ2-1	CASSINGAYNEQFF
TRBV6-8	TRBJ1-4	CAISAQATGPVLFF
TRBV11-3	TRBJ1-5	CASSAGTGGNQPQHF
TRBV19	TRBJ2-3	CASSMTAGGDTQYF
TRBV11-3	TRBJ2-2	CASSSVAGRNTGELFF
TRBV6-8	TRBJ2-4	CASRIDTRAKNIQYF
TRBV1	TRBJ2-6	CTSQCAPFVHSRANVLTF
TRBV7-1	TRBJ1-5	CASSLYGNQPQHF
TRBV6-8	TRBJ2-2	CASSLPQGANTGELFF
TRBV6-8	TRBJ1-2	CASSLDDRFNYGYTF
TRBV19	TRBJ1-1	CASSIPPMDTVNTEAFF
TRBV11-3	TRBJ2-7	CASSLEGGSSYEQYF
TRBV6-8	TRBJ1-5	CASSGSFGVGNQPQHF
TRBV19	TRBJ1-1	CASRGTAENTEAFF
TRBV15	TRBJ1-1	CATRKSTANTEAFF
TRBV6-8	TRBJ2-5	CASSSSGGNQETQYF
TRBV11-3	TRBJ2-7	CASSTDRGRHEQYF
TRBV6-8	TRBJ2-3	CASRVRGRAADTQYF
TRBV23-1	TRBJ2-7	CASSEPKDRGLSYEQYF
TRBV19	TRBJ2-7	CASSIHRTGGYEQYF
TRBV6-8	TRBJ1-3	CASSYRDSRGSGNTIYF
TRBV18	TRBJ2-5	CASSRGLRGPYQETQYF
TRBV18	TRBJ1-6	CASSTGSTGSPLHF
TRBV11-3	TRBJ1-1	CASSSGTGLRAEAFF
TRBV14	TRBJ2-7	CASSQKAGTASYEQYF
TRBV19	TRBJ2-3	CASTPGLAGDTDTQYF
TRBV11-3	TRBJ2-5	CASSAPRGREETQYF
TRBV5-1	TRBJ1-3	CASSPRTGTGNTIYF
TRBV18	TRBJ1-1	CASSRTGHTEAFF
TRBV6-8	TRBJ2-7	CASSSLLGQLYEQYF
TRBV10-3	TRBJ2-1	CAISEVTSGRARNEQFF
TRBV19	TRBJ1-1	CASSPGTLWDTEAFF
TRBV11-3	TRBJ2-5	CASSLGGQGLQETQYF
TRBV12-5	TRBJ2-5	CASGSYYRTGGGETQYF
TRBV10-3	TRBJ2-5	CAISESAVQETQYF
TRBV6-8	TRBJ1-1	CASGDRSNTEAFF
TRBV11-3	TRBJ1-2	CASSSGGGGLYGYTF
TRBV30	TRBJ2-1	CAWSVRTSGSGYNEQFF
TRBV11-3	TRBJ2-3	CASSSVAGASTDTQYF
TRBV6-8	TRBJ2-5	CASSYLWGVETQYF
TRBV6-8	TRBJ2-7	CASSLRRQLSSYEQYF
TRBV6-8	TRBJ1-5	CASSYEGGYNQPQHF